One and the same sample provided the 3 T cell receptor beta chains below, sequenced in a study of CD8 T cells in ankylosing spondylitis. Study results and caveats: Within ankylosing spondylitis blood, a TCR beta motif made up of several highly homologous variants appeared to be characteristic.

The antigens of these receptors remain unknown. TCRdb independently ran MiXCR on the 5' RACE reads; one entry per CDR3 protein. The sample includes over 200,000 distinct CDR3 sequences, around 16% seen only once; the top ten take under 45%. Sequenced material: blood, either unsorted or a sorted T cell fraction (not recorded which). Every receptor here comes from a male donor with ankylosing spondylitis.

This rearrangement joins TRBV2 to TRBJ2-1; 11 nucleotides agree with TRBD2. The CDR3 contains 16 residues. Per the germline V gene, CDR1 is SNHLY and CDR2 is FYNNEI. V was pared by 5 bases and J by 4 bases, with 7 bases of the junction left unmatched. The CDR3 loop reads CASSPGTSGGYNEQFF. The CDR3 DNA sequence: TGTGCCAGCAGTCCCGGGACTAGCGGTGGTTACAATGAGCAGTTCTTC.

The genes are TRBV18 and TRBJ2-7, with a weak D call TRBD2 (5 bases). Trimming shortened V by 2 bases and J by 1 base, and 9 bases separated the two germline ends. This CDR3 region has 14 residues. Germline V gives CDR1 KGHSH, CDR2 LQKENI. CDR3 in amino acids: CASSPGDYSYEQYF. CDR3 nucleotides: TGTGCCAGCTCACCAGGAGACTATTCCTACGAGCAGTACTTC.

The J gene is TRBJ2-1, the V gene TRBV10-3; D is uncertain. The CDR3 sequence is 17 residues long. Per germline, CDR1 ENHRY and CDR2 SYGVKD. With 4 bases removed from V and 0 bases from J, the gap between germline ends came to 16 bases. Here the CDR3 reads CAISADSLTSSYNEQFF. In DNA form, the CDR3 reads TGTGCCATCAGTGCAGATAGCCTAACGAGCTCCTACAATGAGCAGTTCTTC.